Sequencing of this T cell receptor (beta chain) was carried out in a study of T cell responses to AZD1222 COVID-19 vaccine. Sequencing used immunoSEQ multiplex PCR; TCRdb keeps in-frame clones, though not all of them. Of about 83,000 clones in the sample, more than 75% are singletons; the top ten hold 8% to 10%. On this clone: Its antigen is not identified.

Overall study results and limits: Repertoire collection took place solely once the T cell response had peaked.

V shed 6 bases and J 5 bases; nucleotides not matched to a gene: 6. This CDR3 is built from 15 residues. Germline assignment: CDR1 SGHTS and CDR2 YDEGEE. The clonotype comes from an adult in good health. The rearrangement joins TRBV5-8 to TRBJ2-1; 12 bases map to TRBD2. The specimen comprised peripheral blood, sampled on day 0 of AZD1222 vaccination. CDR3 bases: TGTGCCAGCATTTTTCGACTAGCGGGGGACAATGAGCAGTTCTTC. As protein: CASIFRLAGDNEQFF.